This TCR beta chain was documented in a study of OX40 agonist ivuxolimab in advanced cancers. Study overall: Enrollees could have had prior anti-PD-1, anti-PD-L1 or anti-CTLA-4 therapy, which about 40% had received.

Regarding this clone: What it binds is not known.

General observations from the study: Clonal expansion from baseline to week 6 occurred in both CD4+ and CD8+ T cells.

CDR1 and CDR2 from the germline V gene are SGHTS and YDEGEE. The CDR3 is made up of 15 amino acids. Germline trimming cut 4 bases from V and 1 base from J; bases unmatched to any gene: 4. Libraries were prepared by immunoSEQ multiplex PCR; TCRdb keeps only in-frame clonotypes and omits some of them. The top ten hold roughly 3.7% of the sample, which has about 67,000 clones, 85% to 90% seen once. This clonotype was obtained from an adult with an advanced solid tumor such as melanoma, head and neck, liver or kidney cancer. Sequenced material: CD4+ or CD8+ T cells sorted from blood, taken in a trial of the OX40 agonist ivuxolimab. This chain uses TRBV5-8 with TRBJ2-7; 11 bases map to TRBD1. The CDR3 nucleotides read TGTGCCAGCAGCATAGGGACAGGGGGTTCCTACGAGCAGTACTTC. The encoded protein is CASSIGTGGSYEQYF.